These T cell receptor beta chains were read from a single sample in a study of cytomegalovirus exposure and HLA in healthy donors. Profiling relied on immunoSEQ multiplex PCR, and the TCRdb table lists in-frame clones only, not all of them. This repertoire includes 200,000 to 250,000 clones. Material: PBMCs. These receptors were obtained from a woman aged 30 to 39 in good health and CMV-seropositive. The CDR3 runs from the conserved cysteine through the conserved F or W. Fields, in order: D gene, J gene, V gene, CDR3 DNA, CDR3 protein. A D gene is named only where the DNA matches it firmly.

d_call: .
j_call: TRBJ1-1
v_call: TRBV7-9
cdr3_nt: TGTGCCAGCAGCCCCCGGGAGGTCGGTGAAGCTTTCTTT
cdr3_aa: CASSPREVGEAFF

d_call: TRBD1
j_call: TRBJ2-7
v_call: TRBV14
cdr3_nt: TGTGCCAGCAGCCAAGTCGGACAGGGAGACGAGCAGTACTTC
cdr3_aa: CASSQVGQGDEQYF

d_call: .
j_call: TRBJ1-2
v_call: TRBV6-6
cdr3_nt: TGTGCCAGCAGGAGAACAGGGTTAGGTGGCTACACCTTC
cdr3_aa: CASRRTGLGGYTF

d_call: TRBD1
j_call: TRBJ2-7
v_call: TRBV6-5
cdr3_nt: TGTGCCAGCAGGACCGGGACAGGGAACTGGGAGCAGTACTTC
cdr3_aa: CASRTGTGNWEQYF

d_call: TRBD1
j_call: TRBJ2-7
v_call: TRBV6-5
cdr3_nt: TGTGCCAGCAGTTCGGGACAGGGGGCAATAGAGCAGTACTTC
cdr3_aa: CASSSGQGAIEQYF

d_call: .
j_call: TRBJ1-2
v_call: TRBV19
cdr3_nt: TGTGCCAGTAGTACAGGACAGATGGGGGATGGCTACACCTTC
cdr3_aa: CASSTGQMGDGYTF

d_call: TRBD2
j_call: TRBJ2-1
v_call: TRBV5-4
cdr3_nt: TGTGCCAGCAGCTATCTAGCGGGGGCCTACAATGAGCAGTTCTTC
cdr3_aa: CASSYLAGAYNEQFF

d_call: TRBD1
j_call: TRBJ2-5
v_call: TRBV4-1
cdr3_nt: TGCGCCAGCAGCCATGGGGACAGGGGCCAAGAGACCCAGTACTTC
cdr3_aa: CASSHGDRGQETQYF

d_call: TRBD2
j_call: TRBJ2-2
v_call: TRBV5-1
cdr3_nt: TGCGCCAGCAGCTCCGGGACTAGCGGGAGGAGGAACACCGGGGAGCTGTTTTTT
cdr3_aa: CASSSGTSGRRNTGELFF

d_call: TRBD2
j_call: TRBJ2-2
v_call: TRBV10-3
cdr3_nt: TGTGCCATCATGGGGCCTAGCGGGGGACCCAACACCGGGGAGCTGTTTTTT
cdr3_aa: CAIMGPSGGPNTGELFF

d_call: TRBD2
j_call: TRBJ2-5
v_call: TRBV7-2
cdr3_nt: TGTGCCAGCAGCCCAATTACTAGCGGACAAGAGACCCAGTACTTC
cdr3_aa: CASSPITSGQETQYF

d_call: .
j_call: TRBJ2-3
v_call: TRBV28
cdr3_nt: TGTGCCAGCAGTACAACCAATACGCAGTATTTT
cdr3_aa: CASSTTNTQYF

d_call: TRBD2
j_call: TRBJ2-1
v_call: TRBV29-1
cdr3_nt: TGCAGCGTTGGCCGACTAGCCACCTCGAATGAGCAGTTCTTC
cdr3_aa: CSVGRLATSNEQFF

d_call: TRBD2
j_call: TRBJ2-1
v_call: TRBV11-1
cdr3_nt: TGTGCCAGCAGTTACACACTAGCGGGGGGGCATAATGAGCAGTTCTTC
cdr3_aa: CASSYTLAGGHNEQFF

d_call: .
j_call: TRBJ1-2
v_call: TRBV19
cdr3_nt: TGTGCCAGTAGGGCCCAGACAGGTTATGGCTACACCTTC
cdr3_aa: CASRAQTGYGYTF

d_call: TRBD1
j_call: TRBJ1-3
v_call: TRBV15
cdr3_nt: TGTGCCACCAGCAGAGGGGAGGCAGGGGGGAACACCATATATTTT
cdr3_aa: CATSRGEAGGNTIYF

d_call: .
j_call: TRBJ1-1
v_call: TRBV6-1
cdr3_nt: TGTGCCAGCAGTAGGGGGGGGTTGAACACTGAAGCTTTCTTT
cdr3_aa: CASSRGGLNTEAFF

d_call: .
j_call: TRBJ2-7
v_call: TRBV7-9
cdr3_nt: TGTGCCAGCAGCCCCGCGGGCGAGCAGTACTTC
cdr3_aa: CASSPAGEQYF

d_call: TRBD1
j_call: TRBJ2-7
v_call: TRBV7-9
cdr3_nt: TGTGCCAGCAGCCTCGCACAGGGGTCCTTCTCCTACGAGCAGTACTTC
cdr3_aa: CASSLAQGSFSYEQYF

d_call: TRBD2
j_call: TRBJ2-5
v_call: TRBV30
cdr3_nt: TGTGCCTGGAGTGTCTCGGGAGGAGGAGCTCAGTACTTC
cdr3_aa: CAWSVSGGGAQYF

d_call: .
j_call: TRBJ1-5
v_call: TRBV16
cdr3_nt: TGTGCCAGCAGCCAATCGTCGCAGATTTATAGCAATCAGCCCCAGCATTTT
cdr3_aa: CASSQSSQIYSNQPQHF

d_call: .
j_call: TRBJ1-4
v_call: TRBV27
cdr3_nt: TGTGCCAGCAGTTTATACGGTTGGGGAGGAACTAATGAAAAACTGTTTTTT
cdr3_aa: CASSLYGWGGTNEKLFF

d_call: TRBD1
j_call: TRBJ1-1
v_call: TRBV28
cdr3_nt: TGTGCCAGCAGTTCGACAGGGTACACTGAAGCTTTCTTT
cdr3_aa: CASSSTGYTEAFF

d_call: TRBD1
j_call: TRBJ2-7
v_call: TRBV7-2
cdr3_nt: TGTGCCAGCAGCTTAGATCAGGGGGTGGGCTACGAGCAGTACTTC
cdr3_aa: CASSLDQGVGYEQYF

d_call: .
j_call: TRBJ2-3
v_call: TRBV9
cdr3_nt: TGTGCCAGCAGCCCTACCATTAGCGGGCGAGGGGGGGATACGCAGTATTTT
cdr3_aa: CASSPTISGRGGDTQYF

d_call: .
j_call: TRBJ1-2
v_call: TRBV6-1
cdr3_nt: TGTGCCAGCCCGGGGGGGGGCCTTGATGGCTACACCTTC
cdr3_aa: CASPGGGLDGYTF

d_call: TRBD2
j_call: TRBJ2-7
v_call: TRBV5-1
cdr3_nt: TGCGCCAGCAGCTTGGAGGCTAGCGGGGTCTCCTACGAGCAGTACTTC
cdr3_aa: CASSLEASGVSYEQYF

d_call: TRBD1
j_call: TRBJ2-2
v_call: TRBV4-1
cdr3_nt: TGCGCCAGCAGCCTCCGGGACAGGGCCGGGGAGCTGTTTTTT
cdr3_aa: CASSLRDRAGELFF

d_call: TRBD1
j_call: TRBJ1-1
v_call: TRBV7-9
cdr3_nt: TGTGCCAGCAGCTTAGCGCAGGCCGGCAGGGGGCGGGAATTT
cdr3_aa: CASSLAQAGRGREF

d_call: TRBD2
j_call: TRBJ2-5
v_call: TRBV5-1
cdr3_nt: TGCGCCAGCAGCTTGGATGTGGGGATCGCGGGGGGGCAAGAGACCCAGTACTTC
cdr3_aa: CASSLDVGIAGGQETQYF

d_call: TRBD1
j_call: TRBJ2-1
v_call: TRBV7-2
cdr3_nt: TGTGCCAGCAGCCCGCCGAGGCAGGGGGCATTCAATGAGCAGTTCTTC
cdr3_aa: CASSPPRQGAFNEQFF

d_call: .
j_call: TRBJ2-7
v_call: TRBV10-3
cdr3_nt: TGTGCCATCAGTGAGTCGGCAGGGTCCTACGAGCAGTACTTC
cdr3_aa: CAISESAGSYEQYF